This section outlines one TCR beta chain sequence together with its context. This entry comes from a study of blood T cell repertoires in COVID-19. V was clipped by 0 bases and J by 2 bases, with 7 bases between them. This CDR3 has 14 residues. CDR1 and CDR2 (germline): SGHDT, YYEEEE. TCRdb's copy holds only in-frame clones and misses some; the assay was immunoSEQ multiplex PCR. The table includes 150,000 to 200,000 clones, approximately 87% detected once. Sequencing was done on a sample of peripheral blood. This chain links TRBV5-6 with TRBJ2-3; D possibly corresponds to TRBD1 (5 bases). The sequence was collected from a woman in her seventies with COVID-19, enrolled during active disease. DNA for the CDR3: TGTGCCAGCAGCTTGGGACAGACCACAGATACGCAGTATTTT. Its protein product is CASSLGQTTDTQYF.